The 29 T cell receptor beta chains presented below share a single source sample, sequenced in a study of blood T cells in healthy people across ages. Then a second PCR, running roughly 7 to 11 cycles, was carried out with a sample-barcoded 5' primer and a J-beta primer mix. TCRdb itself ran the 5' RACE reads through MiXCR, one entry per CDR3 protein. The sample holds 1,500,000 or so distinct CDR3 sequences, around 40% seen once. Sequenced sample: blood. All receptors derive from a woman between 18 and 29 years old in good health.

CDR3 nucleotides: TGTGCCAGCAGTACACCCGTTGAGCAGTTCTTC. This gives the protein CASSTPVEQFF. This chain joins TRBV12-3 or TRBV12-4 and TRBJ2-1; D ambiguous. The CDR3 sequence is 11 residues long. V lost 5 bases, J lost 9 bases, and 8 bases lay in between.

A word on this clonotype: A much larger clone lies a single base off, so this may be a read error. The V and J genes are TRBV28 and TRBJ2-3, with D perhaps TRBD2 (6 bases). Germline CDR1 reads MDHEN; CDR2 reads SYDVKM. The CDR3 sequence is 14 residues long. The CDR3 DNA follows: TGTGCCAGCAGTTTTGCCGGGAGCACAGATACGCGGTATTTT. Encoded protein: CASSFAGSTDTRYF.

Comments on this clonotype: A much larger clone sits a single nucleotide away, making a read error possible. V usage is TRBV27 and J usage is TRBJ2-7; D unresolved. Germline CDR1 and CDR2: MNHEY and SMNVEV (reference sequence). V shed 7 bases and J shed 1 base, with 14 bases lying between them. The CDR3 contains 14 residues. The CDR3 loop is CASTAWTSSYEQYF. In DNA, the CDR3 is TGTGCCAGCACCGCGTGGACGTCTTCCTACGAGCAGTACTTC.

This clonotype was counted only a few times. V and J are TRBV7-9 and TRBJ2-7, with 9 positions matching TRBD1. In germline, CDR1 is SEHNR, CDR2 FQNEAQ (reference sequence). This CDR3 has 15 residues. Trimming at V came to 1 base and at J to 3 bases, leaving 4 bases not matched to a gene. CDR3 nucleotides: TGTGCCAGCAGCTTAGAGGGGACAGGGTTCTACGAGCAGTACTTC. It is translated as CASSLEGTGFYEQYF.

V is TRBV20-1 and J is TRBJ2-1, with D possibly matching TRBD1 (6 bases). Germline-derived CDR1 and CDR2 are DFQATT and SNEGSKA (reference sequence). The CDR3 extends over 12 amino acids. Trimming shortened V by 4 bases and J by 6 bases, and 10 bases separated the two germline ends. CDR3 coding DNA: TGCAGTGCTACCTCGGACAGCAATGAGCAGTTCTTC. Its translation is CSATSDSNEQFF.

Note on this clonotype: The junction does not match germline at one end; this may be a read error. The chain combines TRBV7-2 with TRBJ1-2; D may be TRBD1 (6 bases). Germline values: CDR1 SGHTA, CDR2 FQGNSA. This CDR3 comprises 16 residues. CDR3 sequence: CASTLAGGYLSYDYTF. CDR3 in DNA: TGTGCCAGCACCTTAGCGGGGGGCTACCTTTCTTATGACTACACCTTC. Full variable domain (outside the CDR3, taken from reference TRBV7-2 and TRBJ1-2): GAGVSQSPSNKVTEKGKDVELRCDPISGHTALYWYRQSLGQGLEFLIYFQGNSAPDKSGLPSDRFSAERTGGSVSTLTIQRTQQEDSAVYLCASTLAGGYLSYDYTFGSGTRLTVV.

This clonotype was observed a handful of times. This chain joins TRBV6-5 and TRBJ2-1; D may correspond to TRBD1 or TRBD2 (5 bases each). The CDR3 runs to 12 residues. Germline CDR1 MNHEY, CDR2 SVGAGI. V dropped 3 bases and J dropped 9 bases, with 9 bases sitting between them. The CDR3 sequence is CASSYEGFEQFF. The CDR3 DNA is TGTGCCAGCAGTTATGAGGGGTTTGAGCAGTTCTTC.

The chain couples TRBV20-1 to TRBJ1-1, with unresolved D. The CDR3 contains 12 residues. V shed 3 bases and J shed 3 bases, with 8 bases lying between them. CDR1 DFQATT and CDR2 SNEGSKA come from the germline V gene (reference sequence). The CDR3 region is CSASSGDTEAFF. The DNA of the CDR3 is TGCAGTGCTAGCTCTGGGGACACTGAAGCTTTCTTT.

J is TRBJ2-3 and V is TRBV6-5; 9 positions agree with TRBD2. The CDR3 spans 18 residues. The ends lost 2 bases at V and 0 bases at J; junction bases unmatched: 9. In germline, CDR1 is MNHEY, CDR2 SVGAGI. The CDR3 DNA follows: TGTGCCAGCAGTTACGTGGCGGGGGGGTTTTCTAGCACAGATACGCAGTATTTT. Residues: CASSYVAGGFSSTDTQYF.

The V call is TRBV4-1, the J call TRBJ2-7, with 8 bases lining up with TRBD2. CDR1 MGHRA and CDR2 YSYEKL come from the germline V gene. CDR3 length: 15 amino acids. The J segment lost 1 base and the V segment lost 2 bases, leaving 4 bases of the junction unmatched. Written as DNA, the CDR3 is TGCGCCAGCAGCCAAATGACTAGCGCATCCTACGAGCAGTACTTC. It yields the protein CASSQMTSASYEQYF.

V gene TRBV20-1 combines with J gene TRBJ2-4; either TRBD1 or TRBD2 may fit D (6 bases each). CDR1 DFQATT and CDR2 SNEGSKA come from the germline V gene (reference sequence). The V end was cut by 6 bases, the J end by 13 bases, with 16 bases between. The CDR3 sequence is 11 residues long. CDR3 DNA sequence: TGCAGTGCCGAGAAGGGGGGAGAGCAGTACTTC. It encodes CSAEKGGEQYF.

This clonotype has more than one count but fewer than ten. The chain links TRBV24-1 to TRBJ2-2; no reliable D call. Germline-derived CDR1 and CDR2 are KGHDR and SFDVKD. This CDR3 is 13 amino acids long. The V end was cut by 4 bases, the J end by 3 bases, with 5 bases between. DNA for the CDR3: TGTGCCACCAGTGAGGAAGACACCGGGGAGCTGTTTTTT. This translates into CATSEEDTGELFF.

V gene TRBV29-1 combines with J gene TRBJ2-1, with TRBD2 matching over 7 bases. Germline CDR1 reads SQVTM; CDR2 reads ANQGSEA. Trimming at V came to 4 bases and at J to 6 bases, leaving 9 bases not matched to a gene. CDR3 length: 14 residues. In DNA, the CDR3 is TGCAGCGTTGGAGGGAGACTAGCCGTCAATGAGCAGTTCTTC. It yields the protein CSVGGRLAVNEQFF.

A few counts support this clonotype. The CDR3 DNA follows: TGTGCCAGCAGGGACTCCCATACGCAGTATTTT. Translation gives CASRDSHTQYF. The V and J genes are TRBV2 and TRBJ2-3; D is perhaps TRBD2 (5 bases). CDR3 size: 11 residues. The V end was cut by 6 bases, the J end by 7 bases, with 8 bases between. Germline V gene lookup returns CDR1 SNHLY and CDR2 FYNNEI.

This clonotype was picked up a small number of times. The V gene is TRBV6-6, the J gene TRBJ2-7; D possibly uses TRBD1 or TRBD2 (6 bases each). Trimming pared 6 bases from V and 4 bases from J, leaving 16 bases between. CDR1 and CDR2 from the germline V gene are MNHNY and SVGAGI (reference sequence). This CDR3 has 14 residues. CDR3 sequence: CASSNPGAEYEQYF. CDR3 coding DNA: TGTGCCAGCAGCAACCCGGGGGCCGAGTACGAGCAGTACTTC.

This clonotype has a handful of counts. The CDR3 protein is CASSDLRQKFYGYTF. The CDR3 region has the DNA TGTGCCAGCAGTGACCTCCGACAGAAGTTCTATGGCTACACCTTC. The chain combines TRBV2 with TRBJ1-2; a possible D gene is TRBD1 (5 bases). The CDR3 has 15 amino acids. V gave up 3 bases and J gave up 4 bases, with 15 bases separating them. Germline CDR1 reads SNHLY; CDR2 reads FYNNEI.

A note on this clonotype: An end of the junction differs from the germline gene, which may be a read error. The chain employs TRBV12-3 or TRBV12-4 and TRBJ1-3; D remains unclear. CDR3 length: 13 residues. CDR3 protein: CARSYGLPNTIYF. The CDR3 nucleotides read TGTGCCAGAAGTTATGGCCTCCCAAACACCATATATTTT.

This chain connects TRBV7-6 to TRBJ2-5; D not resolved. The germline CDR1 and CDR2 sequences are SGHVS and FNYEAQ. The V end lost 1 base, the J end lost 11 bases, and 14 bases lay between the germline ends. There are 13 residues in the CDR3. CDR3 amino acids: CASSLVNGNEQYF. CDR3 DNA sequence: TGTGCCAGCAGCTTAGTAAATGGAAATGAGCAGTACTTC.

The chain carries TRBV3-1 and TRBJ2-1; the D gene is possibly TRBD1 (6 bases). The J call is doubtful: the DNA matches TRBJ2-7 better. Germline loops: CDR1 LGHDT, CDR2 YNNKEL (reference sequence). CDR3 length equals 16 residues. In nucleotides, the CDR3 is TGTGCCAGCAGCAACTTACAGGGATTCTCCTACAATGAGCAGTACTTC. It codes for CASSNLQGFSYNEQYF.

V and J are TRBV11-2 and TRBJ2-1; 10 bases fit TRBD2. V trimming: 5 bases; J trimming: 7 bases; junction bases outside the gene matches: 11. The length of the CDR3 is 16 residues. Germline V lookup: CDR1 SGHAT, CDR2 FQNNGV. The CDR3 DNA follows: TGTGCCAGCAGCACCCTTAGCGGGAGGACTAGGAATGAGCAGTTCTTC. Protein product: CASSTLSGRTRNEQFF.

The rearrangement uses TRBV5-1 and TRBJ2-1, with a weak D call TRBD1 (6 bases). CDR1 is SGHRS and CDR2 is YFSETQ in the germline V gene. This CDR3 comprises 14 residues. V lost 5 bases to trimming and J lost 2 bases, with 11 bases between them. CDR3 nucleotides: TGCGCCAGCAGACAGGGTGGTGCCTACAATGAGCAGTTCTTC. This sequence encodes CASRQGGAYNEQFF.

This clonotype was counted at least ten times. At one end the junction does not follow the germline gene, possibly because of a read error. The chain couples TRBV9 to TRBJ2-3, with 13 bases that match TRBD2. CDR1 and CDR2 from the germline V gene are SGDLS and YYNGEE. This CDR3 comprises 14 residues. CDR3 DNA: TGTGCAAGCAGCGCGACTAGCGGGGGGGATACGCAGTATTTT. Its translation is CASSATSGGDTQYF.

The chain couples TRBV7-2 to TRBJ2-2; unclear D gene. The germline V gene encodes CDR1 SGHTA and CDR2 FQGNSA. V was shortened by 1 base and J by 4 bases, with 13 bases between the two germline ends. CDR3 size: 16 residues. The CDR3 reads CASSLGGLLSTGELFF. As DNA, the CDR3 is TGTGCCAGCAGCTTAGGCGGCCTCCTGAGCACCGGGGAGCTGTTTTTT. Combining the CDR3 with reference TRBV7-2 and TRBJ2-2 gives the whole variable domain GAGVSQSPSNKVTEKGKDVELRCDPISGHTALYWYRQSLGQGLEFLIYFQGNSAPDKSGLPSDRFSAERTGGSVSTLTIQRTQQEDSAVYLCASSLGGLLSTGELFFGEGSRLTVL.

The chain combines TRBV20-1 with TRBJ2-5; D is perhaps TRBD1 or TRBD2 (7 bases each). The J call may be incorrect, as the DNA end agrees better with TRBJ2-7. The CDR3 is 17 amino acids. In germline, CDR1 is DFQATT, CDR2 SNEGSKA (reference sequence). This CDR3 reads CSATHLSGGVQGDEQYF. DNA for the CDR3: TGCAGTGCTACCCACCTCTCAGGGGGGGTCCAGGGCGACGAGCAGTACTTC.

This clonotype was seen only once. The chain combines TRBV20-1 with TRBJ1-2, with D tentatively TRBD1 (6 bases). Trimming removed 4 bases at V and 7 bases at J, with 19 bases between. Germline V gives CDR1 DFQATT, CDR2 SNEGSKA (reference sequence). This CDR3 contains 14 residues. The CDR3 DNA reads as TGCAGTGCTAAGGAAGGGGGGCGAGGGCTTGGCTACACCTTC. Protein product: CSAKEGGRGLGYTF.

This clonotype was seen just once. At one end the junction does not follow the germline gene, possibly because of a read error. The rearrangement joins TRBV7-9 to TRBJ1-2; tentatively, D is TRBD1 (5 bases). Germline lookup yields CDR1 SEHNR and CDR2 FQNEAQ (reference sequence). This CDR3 spans 12 amino acids. The CDR3 DNA sequence: TGTGCCGGCAGCCGGGGGGAGAGTGGCTACACCTTC. It yields the protein CAGSRGESGYTF.

The chain combines TRBV11-2 with TRBJ2-5; D may be TRBD2 (6 bases). Gene TRBJ2-7 matches the end of the DNA better, so the J call may be wrong. Germline CDR1 reads SGHAT; CDR2 reads FQNNGV. The CDR3 is 13 residues long. CDR3 residues: CASNPGGAYEQYF. CDR3 DNA sequence: TGTGCCAGCAACCCTGGCGGGGCCTACGAGCAGTACTTC.

This chain connects TRBV5-1 to TRBJ1-4; 11 bases agree with TRBD1. The ends lost 3 bases at V and 7 bases at J; junction bases unmatched: 2. CDR3 length equals 14 residues. Germline lookup yields CDR1 SGHRS and CDR2 YFSETQ. The CDR3, as DNA: TGCGCCAGCAGCTGGACAGGGGGCACTGAAAAACTGTTTTTT. Translated, it gives CASSWTGGTEKLFF.

This clonotype was detected ten times or more. V is TRBV5-1 and J is TRBJ2-5; TRBD2 matches 7 bases. Unmatched junction bases numbered 7, after V lost 0 bases and J lost 5 bases. The CDR3 is made up of 15 amino acids. In germline, CDR1 is SGHRS, CDR2 YFSETQ. The CDR3 loop is CASSLGSGDVETQYF. For the CDR3, the DNA is TGCGCCAGCAGCTTGGGGAGCGGGGATGTCGAGACCCAGTACTTC.